This T cell receptor beta chain was identified in a study of breast tumors, draining lymph nodes, adjacent tissues (dated by TCRdb to 2016 to 2017). General notes on the study: The study compared TCR beta repertoires across tumor, adjacent nontumor tissue and axillary lymph nodes from breast cancer patients. In human breast cancer, the study set out to evaluate how tumor, surrounding tissue and draining lymph node repertoires relate to one another and whether T cells may move between these sites. Points the paper makes about the study in general: The study presented the conclusion that tumor T cells originate in lymph nodes as consistent with a hypothesis, not as something directly demonstrated. In luminal-like breast cancer, tumor and nontumor tissue repertoires resembled each other significantly more than in basal-like breast cancer. A scenario in which most tumor T cells derive from the lymph node and then expand within tumor tissue was judged to be consistent with the data. Tumors showed preferential V and J gene usage, and their T-cell repertoire diversity fell below that of lymph nodes yet above that of nontumor tissue.

The CDR1 and CDR2 encoded by the germline V gene are SGHVS and FQNEAQ. Including the terminal cysteine and phenylalanine, the CDR3 comprises 16 residues. This entry keeps only the CDR3 DNA: 48 bases, framed from base 1. V and J lose 3 bases and 3 bases, and a span of 15 bases separates them. This clonotype was observed at least ten times. This receptor's antigen is unknown. No quality values exist for individual bases; no much larger clone is one base distant. For sequencing, an Illumina HiSeq 2000 was employed. Multiplex PCR amplification was used to build the TCR beta chain libraries. High-throughput sequencing was used to analyze the amplified TCR beta chain products. TCRdb ran its own pipeline on the public reads, namely fastp trimming at Q25 and MiXCR clone calling, and kept in-frame beta chains. CDR3 protein sequences are deduplicated, and each keeps its most common genes and DNA. The sample records around 150,000 distinct CDR3 sequences, around a third of which are singletons. The biggest ten clones account for roughly 2.3% of the sample.

Lymph node samples were obtained from the axillary draining lymph nodes of breast cancer patients. The chain employs TRBV7-8 and TRBJ2-4, with the D segment possibly TRBD1 or TRBD2, each aligning over 6 bases. The receptor's source is a female donor with breast cancer. Some clones in this sample may be carry-over from other donors' samples. Sequencing was done on a sample of axillary lymph node tissue. The DNA reads TGTGCCAGCAGCTTGGGCCGAAGGGGGGACAAAAACATTCAGTACTTC. This is translated as CASSLGRRGDKNIQYF.